This T cell receptor (beta chain) was identified in a study of response to subunit inactivated influenza vaccine. Findings and limits, study-wide: Authors suggested that a seasonal influenza vaccination recruits few new T cells each time.

This clonotype came up a few times. Its target is unknown. The CDR3 runs to 14 residues. Trimming took off 5 bases at V and 2 bases at J, with 11 bases between the two ends. Germline V CDR1 and CDR2: SGHRS, YFSETQ. In TCRdb, the RT-PCR reads were re-called with MiXCR into one record per CDR3 protein. The sample lists approximately 680,000 distinct CDR3 sequences, 15% to 18% seen once, with around a tenth in the top ten. The V and J genes are TRBV5-1 and TRBJ2-1; D perhaps matches TRBD1 (5 bases). The receptor was isolated from a man aged 50-59 years who received an inactivated influenza vaccine. The source material was PBMCs from blood, sampled about 13 days after vaccination. CDR3 residues: CASSKGITYNEQFF. The CDR3 DNA sequence: TGCGCCAGCAGTAAGGGGATAACCTACAATGAGCAGTTCTTC. The full variable domain, its missing parts supplied by reference TRBV5-1 and TRBJ2-1, is KAGVTQTPRYLIKTRGQQVTLSCSPISGHRSVSWYQQTPGQGLQFLFEYFSETQRNKGNFPGRFSGRQFSNSRSEMNVSTLELGDSALYLCASSKGITYNEQFFGPGTRLTVL.